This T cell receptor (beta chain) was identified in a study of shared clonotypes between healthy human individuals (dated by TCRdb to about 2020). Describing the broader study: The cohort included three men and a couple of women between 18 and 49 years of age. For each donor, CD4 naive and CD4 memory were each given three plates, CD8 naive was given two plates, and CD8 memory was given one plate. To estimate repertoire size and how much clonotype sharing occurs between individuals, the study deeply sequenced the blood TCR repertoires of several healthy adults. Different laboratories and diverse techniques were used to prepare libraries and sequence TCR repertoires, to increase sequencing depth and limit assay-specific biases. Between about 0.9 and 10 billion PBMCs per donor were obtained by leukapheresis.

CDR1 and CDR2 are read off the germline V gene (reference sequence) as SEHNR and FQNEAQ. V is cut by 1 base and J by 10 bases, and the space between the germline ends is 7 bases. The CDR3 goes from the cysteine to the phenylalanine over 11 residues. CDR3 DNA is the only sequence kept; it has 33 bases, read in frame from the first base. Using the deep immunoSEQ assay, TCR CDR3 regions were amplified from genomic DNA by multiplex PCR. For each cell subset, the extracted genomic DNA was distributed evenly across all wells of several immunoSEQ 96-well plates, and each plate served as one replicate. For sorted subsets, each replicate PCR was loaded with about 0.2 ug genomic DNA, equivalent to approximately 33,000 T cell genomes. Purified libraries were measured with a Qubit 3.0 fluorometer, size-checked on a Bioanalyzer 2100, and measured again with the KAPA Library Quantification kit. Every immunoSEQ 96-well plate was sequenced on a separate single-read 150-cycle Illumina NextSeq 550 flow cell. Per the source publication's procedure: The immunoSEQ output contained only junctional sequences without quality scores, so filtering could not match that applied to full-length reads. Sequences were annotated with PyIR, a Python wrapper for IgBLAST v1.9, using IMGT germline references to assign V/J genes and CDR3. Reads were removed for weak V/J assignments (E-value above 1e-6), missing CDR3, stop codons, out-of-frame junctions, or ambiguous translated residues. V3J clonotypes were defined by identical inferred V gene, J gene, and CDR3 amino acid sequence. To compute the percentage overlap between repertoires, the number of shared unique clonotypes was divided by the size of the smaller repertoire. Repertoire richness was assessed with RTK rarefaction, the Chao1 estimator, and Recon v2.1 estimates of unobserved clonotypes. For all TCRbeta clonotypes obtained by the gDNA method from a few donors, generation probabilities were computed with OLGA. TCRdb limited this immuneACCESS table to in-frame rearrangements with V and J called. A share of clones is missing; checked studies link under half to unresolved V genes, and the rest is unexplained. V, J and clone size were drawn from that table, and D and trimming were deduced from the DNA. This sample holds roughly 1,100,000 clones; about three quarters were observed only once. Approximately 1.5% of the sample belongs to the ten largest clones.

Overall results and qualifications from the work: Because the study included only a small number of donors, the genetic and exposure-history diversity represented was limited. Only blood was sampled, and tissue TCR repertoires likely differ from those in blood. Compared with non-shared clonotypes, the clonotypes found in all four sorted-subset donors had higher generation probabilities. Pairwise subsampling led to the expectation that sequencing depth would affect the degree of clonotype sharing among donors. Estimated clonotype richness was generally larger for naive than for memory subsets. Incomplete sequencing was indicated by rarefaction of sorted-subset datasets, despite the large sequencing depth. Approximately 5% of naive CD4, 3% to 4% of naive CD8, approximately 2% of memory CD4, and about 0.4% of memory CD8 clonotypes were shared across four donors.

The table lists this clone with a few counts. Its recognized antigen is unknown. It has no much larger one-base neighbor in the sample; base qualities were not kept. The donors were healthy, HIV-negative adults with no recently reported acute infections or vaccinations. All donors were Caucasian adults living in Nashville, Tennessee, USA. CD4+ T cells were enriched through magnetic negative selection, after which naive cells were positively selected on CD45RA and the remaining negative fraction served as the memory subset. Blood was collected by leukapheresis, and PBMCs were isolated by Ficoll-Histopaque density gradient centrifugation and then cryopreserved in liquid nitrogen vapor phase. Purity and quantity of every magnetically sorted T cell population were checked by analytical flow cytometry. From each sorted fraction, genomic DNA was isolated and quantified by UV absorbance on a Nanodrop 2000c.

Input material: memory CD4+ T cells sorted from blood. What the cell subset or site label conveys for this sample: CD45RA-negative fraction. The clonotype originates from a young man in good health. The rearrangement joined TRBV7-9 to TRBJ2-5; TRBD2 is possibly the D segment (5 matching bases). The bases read TGTGCCAGCAGCTTAGGGGGAGACCAGTACTTC. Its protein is CASSLGGDQYF.